This paragraph covers one TCR beta chain sequence. The target antigen is unknown. This CDR3 region has 16 residues. In germline, CDR1 is LNHDA, CDR2 SQIVND (reference sequence). The V and J ends lost 1 base and 3 bases respectively, with 13 bases between them. The data were taken from a study of T cell responses to AZD1222 COVID-19 vaccine. The repertoire was sequenced with immunoSEQ multiplex PCR; TCRdb's copy has only in-frame clones and lacks some. In the table there are some 36,000 clones, 85% to 90% of which are singletons. Study-level results: Repertoires were sampled only after the peak T cell response.

The receptor was derived from an adult in good health. Sequences were derived from peripheral blood, sampled on day 0 of AZD1222 vaccination. The chain couples TRBV19 to TRBJ1-5; TRBD1 is a possible D gene (5 bases). The CDR3 sequence is CASSIAGRGTNQPQHF. CDR3 coding DNA: TGTGCCAGTAGTATAGCGGGGCGCGGAACCAATCAGCCCCAGCATTTT.